The entry below describes one T cell receptor (beta chain). The antigen remains unidentified. Trimming pared 10 bases from V and 7 bases from J, leaving 14 bases between. CDR1 and CDR2 (germline): ENHRY, SYGVKD. This CDR3 is built from 12 residues. The sample comes from a study of graft-versus-host responses after intestinal transplantation. Notes on the study in general: Recipient-marrow GvH clones were detected, some having first appeared in ileum or blood. There was an association between peak levels of circulating GvH clones and early post-transplant HvG declines. Allografts from individuals with graft-donor T cell macrochimerism displayed high graft-versus-host to host-versus-graft clonal ratios.

Method: immunoSEQ multiplex PCR; TCRdb's copy keeps in-frame clones and lacks some. This table holds about 88,000 clones, 80% to 95% found once. The chain recombines TRBV10-3 with TRBJ2-1, with a weak D call TRBD2 (5 bases). The material was unstimulated CD4+ T cells sorted from spleen or lymph node cells, obtained before intestinal transplant. The receptor was isolated from a human donor who received an intestinal transplant. The CDR3 here is CATRPRENEQFF. DNA of the CDR3: TGTGCCACCAGGCCGAGGGAGAATGAGCAGTTCTTC.